Listed here are 6 T cell receptor beta chains from one sample, sequenced in a study of T cell responses to AZD1222 COVID-19 vaccine. Sequencing was performed with immunoSEQ multiplex PCR; in TCRdb, only in-frame clones are kept and a portion is missing. Found here are over 130,000 clones, more than 90% of them singletons; the top ten hold approximately 3.5%. The source material was peripheral blood, sampled 28 days after the second AZD1222 dose. The source is an adult who received the AZD1222 COVID-19 vaccine.

This chain connects TRBV9 to TRBJ1-6; 7 bases agree with TRBD1. Germline loops: CDR1 SGDLS, CDR2 YYNGEE. The CDR3 consists of 14 residues. With V trimmed by 5 bases and J by 10 bases, 9 bases remained unmatched. In DNA, the CDR3 is TGTGCCAGCAGTCAAACAGGGGAAGAATCACCCCTCCACTTT. It translates to CASSQTGEESPLHF.

This clone was detected only a few times. V is TRBV19 and J is TRBJ1-5; unclear D gene. V was pared by 7 bases and J by 1 base, with 5 bases between. CDR1 and CDR2 (germline): LNHDA, SQIVND (reference sequence). CDR3 size: 12 residues. The CDR3 spells CASNRSNQPQHF. The CDR3 region has the DNA TGTGCCAGTAACAGAAGCAATCAGCCCCAGCATTTT.

The chain has TRBV5-1 and TRBJ1-4, with D tentatively TRBD1 (6 bases). Germline CDR1 is SGHRS and CDR2 is YFSETQ. The CDR3 loop spans 15 amino acids. V lost 4 bases and J lost 4, with 14 bases in between. This CDR3 reads CASSPETGGNEKLFF. As DNA, the CDR3 is TGCGCCAGCAGCCCGGAGACAGGCGGTAATGAAAAACTGTTTTTT.

The genes are TRBV7-2 and TRBJ2-1; 8 positions agree with TRBD2. The CDR3 is 12 amino acids. Unmatched junction bases numbered 9, after V lost 5 bases and J lost 15 bases. The germline CDR1 and CDR2 sequences are SGHTA and FQGNSA. DNA for the CDR3: TGTGCCAGCAGCCAGGCGGGAGGAAAGCCGTTCTTC. This sequence encodes CASSQAGGKPFF.

The CDR3 protein is CASSPSSGVQPQHF. The CDR3 nucleotides read TGTGCCAGCAGCCCTAGTAGCGGAGTTCAGCCCCAGCATTTT. This sequence joins TRBV3-1 (or the pseudogene TRBV3-2) and TRBJ1-5; D is unresolved. V was trimmed by 4 bases and J by 6 bases, leaving 13 bases between them. Germline V gene sequence: CDR1 LGHDT, CDR2 YNNKEL (reference sequence). The length of the CDR3 is 14 residues.

This clone was seen just once. CDR3 protein: CAISESGGGRDYEQYF. The CDR3 coding sequence is TGTGCCATCAGTGAGTCAGGGGGCGGCCGAGACTACGAGCAGTACTTC. The chain couples TRBV10-3 to TRBJ2-7; 7 bases fit TRBD1. The V segment lost 0 bases and the J segment 3 bases; nucleotides outside the gene matches: 8. The CDR3 is 16 residues long. Germline V lookup: CDR1 ENHRY, CDR2 SYGVKD.